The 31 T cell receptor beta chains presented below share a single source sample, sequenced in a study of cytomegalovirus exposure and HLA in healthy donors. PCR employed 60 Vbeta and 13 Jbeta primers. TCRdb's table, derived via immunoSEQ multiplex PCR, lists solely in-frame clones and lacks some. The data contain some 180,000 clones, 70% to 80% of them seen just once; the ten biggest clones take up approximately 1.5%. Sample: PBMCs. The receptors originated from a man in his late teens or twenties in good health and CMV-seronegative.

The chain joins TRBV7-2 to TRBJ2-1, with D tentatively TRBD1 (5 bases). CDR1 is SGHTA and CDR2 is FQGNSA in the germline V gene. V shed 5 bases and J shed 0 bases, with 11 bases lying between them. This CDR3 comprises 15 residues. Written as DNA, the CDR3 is TGTGCCAGCAGCCCTAGACAGAGCTCCTACAATGAGCAGTTCTTC. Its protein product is CASSPRQSSYNEQFF.

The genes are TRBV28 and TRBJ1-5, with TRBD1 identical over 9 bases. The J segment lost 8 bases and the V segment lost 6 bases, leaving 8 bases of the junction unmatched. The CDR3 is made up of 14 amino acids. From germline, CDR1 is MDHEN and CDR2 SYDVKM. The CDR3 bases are TGTGCCAGCAGCGTTACAGGGGGCGGGGAGCCCCAGCATTTT. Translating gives CASSVTGGGEPQHF.

Here the CDR3 reads CATTPGQGSGNTIYF. The CDR3 DNA follows: TGTGCCACCACCCCGGGACAGGGGTCGGGAAACACCATATATTTT. The rearrangement links TRBV19 to TRBJ1-3; TRBD1 matches at 10 bases. V shed 10 bases, J shed 4 bases, and the junction held 10 bases outside the gene matches. CDR3 length: 15 amino acids. Germline V gives CDR1 LNHDA, CDR2 SQIVND (reference sequence).

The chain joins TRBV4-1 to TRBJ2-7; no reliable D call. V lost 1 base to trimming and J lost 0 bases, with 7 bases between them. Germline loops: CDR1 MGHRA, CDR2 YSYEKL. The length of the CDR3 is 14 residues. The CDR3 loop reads CASSQVVASYEQYF. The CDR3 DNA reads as TGCGCCAGCAGCCAAGTCGTGGCCTCCTACGAGCAGTACTTC.

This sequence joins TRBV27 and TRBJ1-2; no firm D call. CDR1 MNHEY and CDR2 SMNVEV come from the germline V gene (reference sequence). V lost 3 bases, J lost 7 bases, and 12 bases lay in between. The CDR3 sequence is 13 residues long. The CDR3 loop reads CASSLRGEAGYTF. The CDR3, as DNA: TGTGCCAGCAGTTTGAGAGGAGAGGCTGGCTACACCTTC.

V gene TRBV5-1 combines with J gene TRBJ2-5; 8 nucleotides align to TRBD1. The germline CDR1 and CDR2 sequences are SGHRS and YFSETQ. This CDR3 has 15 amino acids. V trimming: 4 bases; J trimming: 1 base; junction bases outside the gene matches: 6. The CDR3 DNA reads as TGCGCCAGCAGCGACCCGGACAGGGCCCAAGAGACCCAGTACTTC. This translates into CASSDPDRAQETQYF.

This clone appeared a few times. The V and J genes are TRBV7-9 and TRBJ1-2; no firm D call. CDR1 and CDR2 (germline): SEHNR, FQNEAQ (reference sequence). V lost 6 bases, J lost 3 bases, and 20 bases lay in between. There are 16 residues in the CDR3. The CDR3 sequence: CASRPLGGQEDYGYTF. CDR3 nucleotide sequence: TGTGCCAGCAGACCCCTCGGTGGGCAGGAGGACTATGGCTACACCTTC.

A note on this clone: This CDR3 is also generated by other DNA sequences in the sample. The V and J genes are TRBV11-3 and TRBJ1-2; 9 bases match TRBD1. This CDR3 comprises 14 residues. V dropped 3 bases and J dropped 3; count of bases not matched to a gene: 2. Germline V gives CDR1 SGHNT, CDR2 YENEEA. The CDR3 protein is CASSFDRGDYGYTF. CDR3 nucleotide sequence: TGTGCCAGCAGCTTTGACAGGGGGGACTATGGCTACACCTTC.

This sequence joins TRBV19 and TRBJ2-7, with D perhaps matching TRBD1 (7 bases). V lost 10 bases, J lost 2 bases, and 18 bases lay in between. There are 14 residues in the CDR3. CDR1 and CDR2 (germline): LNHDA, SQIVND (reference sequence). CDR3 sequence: CANYGGTDTYEQYF. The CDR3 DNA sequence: TGTGCCAACTATGGGGGGACAGACACCTACGAGCAGTACTTC.

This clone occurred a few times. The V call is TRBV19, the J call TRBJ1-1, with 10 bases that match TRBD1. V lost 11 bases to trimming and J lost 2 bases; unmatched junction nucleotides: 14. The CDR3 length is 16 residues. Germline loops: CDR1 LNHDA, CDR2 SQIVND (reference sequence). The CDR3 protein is CASTPGQGPGNTEAFF. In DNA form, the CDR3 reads TGTGCCTCTACCCCGGGACAGGGGCCCGGAAACACTGAAGCTTTCTTT.

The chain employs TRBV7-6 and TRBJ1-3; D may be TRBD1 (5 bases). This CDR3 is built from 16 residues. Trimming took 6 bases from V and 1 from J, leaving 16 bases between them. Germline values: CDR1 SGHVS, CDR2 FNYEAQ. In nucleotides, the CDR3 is TGTGCCAGCAGTAGGTTGGGGCCCTCTTCTGGAAACACCATATATTTT. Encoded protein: CASSRLGPSSGNTIYF.

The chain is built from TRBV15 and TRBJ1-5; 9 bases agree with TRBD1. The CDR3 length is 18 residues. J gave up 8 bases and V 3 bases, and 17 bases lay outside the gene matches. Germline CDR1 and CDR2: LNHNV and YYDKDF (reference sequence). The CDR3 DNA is TGTGCCACCAGCAGGGAGTCCGGGGCAGGGACAGGGACGAAGCCCCAGCATTTT. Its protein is CATSRESGAGTGTKPQHF.

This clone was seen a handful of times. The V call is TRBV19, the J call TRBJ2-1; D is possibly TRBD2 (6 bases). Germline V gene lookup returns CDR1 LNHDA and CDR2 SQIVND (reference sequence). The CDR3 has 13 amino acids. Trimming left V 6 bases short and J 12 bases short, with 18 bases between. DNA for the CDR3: TGTGCCAGTAGCTGGGACTGGGTAGGGCGGCAGTTCTTC. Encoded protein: CASSWDWVGRQFF.

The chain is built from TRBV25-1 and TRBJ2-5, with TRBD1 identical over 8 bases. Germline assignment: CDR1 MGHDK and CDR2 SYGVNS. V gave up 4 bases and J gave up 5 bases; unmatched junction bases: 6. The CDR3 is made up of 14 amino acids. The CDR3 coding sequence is TGTGCCAGCAGTGCGACAGGGGTCATGGAGACCCAGTACTTC. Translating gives CASSATGVMETQYF.

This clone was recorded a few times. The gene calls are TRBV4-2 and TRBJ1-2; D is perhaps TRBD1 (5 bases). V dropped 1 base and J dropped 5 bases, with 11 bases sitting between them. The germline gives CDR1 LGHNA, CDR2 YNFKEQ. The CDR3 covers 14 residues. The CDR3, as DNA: TGTGCCAGCAGCCAAGGACAGACGACTTATGGCTACACCTTC. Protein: CASSQGQTTYGYTF.

CDR3 protein: CASSFSSGSYEQYF. In DNA, the CDR3 is TGTGCCAGCAGCTTTTCTAGCGGATCCTACGAGCAGTACTTC. The chain links TRBV13 to TRBJ2-7; 7 bases line up with TRBD2. V was pared by 3 bases and J by 1 base, with 3 bases of the junction left unmatched. The CDR3 consists of 14 residues. CDR1 and CDR2 (germline): PRHDT, FYEKMQ (reference sequence).

CDR3 residues: CASSEWGGINTEAFF. CDR3 bases: TGTGCCAGCAGTGAATGGGGAGGAATCAACACTGAAGCTTTCTTT. V usage is TRBV25-1 and J usage is TRBJ1-1, with D hard to call. CDR1 and CDR2 from the germline V gene are MGHDK and SYGVNS. This CDR3 has 15 residues. V dropped 1 base and J dropped 2 bases, with 11 bases sitting between them.

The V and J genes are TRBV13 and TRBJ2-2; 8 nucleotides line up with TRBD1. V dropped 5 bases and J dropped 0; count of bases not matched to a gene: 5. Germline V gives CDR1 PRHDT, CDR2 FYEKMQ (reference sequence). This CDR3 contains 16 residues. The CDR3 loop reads CASSKLTGANTGELFF. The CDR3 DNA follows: TGTGCCAGCAGCAAATTGACAGGGGCGAACACCGGGGAGCTGTTTTTT.

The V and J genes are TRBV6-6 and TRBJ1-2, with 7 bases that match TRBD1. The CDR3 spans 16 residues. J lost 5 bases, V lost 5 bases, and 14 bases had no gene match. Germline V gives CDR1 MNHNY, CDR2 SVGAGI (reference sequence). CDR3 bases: TGTGCCAGCAGTACAGGACCGGGACAGAAGACTTATGGCTACACCTTC. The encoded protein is CASSTGPGQKTYGYTF.

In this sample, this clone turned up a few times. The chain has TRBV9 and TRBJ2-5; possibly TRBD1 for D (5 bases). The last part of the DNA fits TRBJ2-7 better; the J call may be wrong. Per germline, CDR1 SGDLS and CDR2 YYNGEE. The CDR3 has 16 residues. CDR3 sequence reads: CASSPWTNGAKYEQYF. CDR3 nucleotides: TGTGCCAGCAGCCCTTGGACCAATGGGGCCAAATACGAGCAGTACTTC.

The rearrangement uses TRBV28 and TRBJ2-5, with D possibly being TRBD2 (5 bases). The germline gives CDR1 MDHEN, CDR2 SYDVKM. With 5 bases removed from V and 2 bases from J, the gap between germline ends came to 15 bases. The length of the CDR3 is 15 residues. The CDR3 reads CASSPAYGVQETQYF. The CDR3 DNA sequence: TGTGCCAGCAGTCCCGCCTACGGGGTGCAAGAGACCCAGTACTTC.

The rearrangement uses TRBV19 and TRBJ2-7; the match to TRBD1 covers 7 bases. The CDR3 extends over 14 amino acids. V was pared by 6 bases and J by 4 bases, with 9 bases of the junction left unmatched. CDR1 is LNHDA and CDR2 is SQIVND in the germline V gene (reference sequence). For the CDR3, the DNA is TGTGCCAGTAGCCGGGACAGAGGAATATACGAGCAGTACTTC. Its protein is CASSRDRGIYEQYF.

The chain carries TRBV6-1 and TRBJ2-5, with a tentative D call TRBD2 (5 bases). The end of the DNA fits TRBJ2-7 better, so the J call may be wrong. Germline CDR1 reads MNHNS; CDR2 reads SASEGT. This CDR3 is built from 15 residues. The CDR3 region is CASTSVQTGLYEQYF. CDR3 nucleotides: TGTGCCAGCACTTCGGTCCAGACGGGGTTATACGAGCAGTACTTC.

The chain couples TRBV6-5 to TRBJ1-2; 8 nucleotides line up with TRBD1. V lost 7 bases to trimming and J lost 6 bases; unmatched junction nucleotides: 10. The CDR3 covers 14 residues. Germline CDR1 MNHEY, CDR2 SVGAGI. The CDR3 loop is CASTPGGTGDGYTF. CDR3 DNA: TGTGCCAGCACCCCTGGGGGGACAGGAGATGGCTACACCTTC.

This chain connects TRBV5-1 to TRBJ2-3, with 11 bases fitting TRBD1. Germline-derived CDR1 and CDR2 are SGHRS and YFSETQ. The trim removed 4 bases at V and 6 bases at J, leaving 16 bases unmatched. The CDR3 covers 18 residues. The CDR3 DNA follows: TGCGCCAGCAGCACCGGACAGGGGGCTGGCGGGAGATCGGATACGCAGTATTTT. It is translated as CASSTGQGAGGRSDTQYF.

This CDR3 reads CASSEWAAGPYNEQFF. The CDR3 region has the DNA TGTGCCAGCAGTGAATGGGCAGCGGGGCCCTACAATGAGCAGTTCTTC. The V call is TRBV2, the J call TRBJ2-1; 7 bases map to TRBD2. The CDR3 has 16 residues. J gave up 2 bases and V 2 bases, and 6 bases lay outside the gene matches. Germline V CDR1 and CDR2: SNHLY, FYNNEI.

For the CDR3, the DNA is TGTGCCAGCAGTTTGGGGGTGGGGGACAGAGGAACTGAAGCTTTCTTT. Residues: CASSLGVGDRGTEAFF. The chain couples TRBV28 to TRBJ1-1; 7 bases map to TRBD1. Germline CDR1 MDHEN, CDR2 SYDVKM. Trimming removed 3 bases from V and 5 bases from J; junction bases left unmatched: 12. This CDR3 has 16 amino acids.

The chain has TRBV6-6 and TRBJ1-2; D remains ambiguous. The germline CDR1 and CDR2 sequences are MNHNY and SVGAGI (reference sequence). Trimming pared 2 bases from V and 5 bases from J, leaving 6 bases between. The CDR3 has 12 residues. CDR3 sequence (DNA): TGTGCCAGCAGTTACGGCGGGTATGGCTACACCTTC. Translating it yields CASSYGGYGYTF.

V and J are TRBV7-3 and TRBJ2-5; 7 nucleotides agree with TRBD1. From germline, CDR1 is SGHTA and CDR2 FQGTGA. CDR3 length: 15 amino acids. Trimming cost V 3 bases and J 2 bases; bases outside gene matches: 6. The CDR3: CASSLTGLVQETQYF. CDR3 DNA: TGTGCCAGCAGCTTGACAGGGTTGGTGCAAGAGACCCAGTACTTC.

The CDR3 protein is CATSRDGGGSRDTQYF. The CDR3 coding sequence is TGTGCCACCAGCAGAGACGGGGGAGGGTCGAGAGATACGCAGTATTTT. The J gene is TRBJ2-3, the V gene TRBV15; 7 bases map to TRBD2. The CDR3 extends over 16 amino acids. Germline values: CDR1 LNHNV, CDR2 YYDKDF (reference sequence). The J segment lost 5 bases and the V segment lost 0 bases, leaving 8 bases of the junction unmatched.

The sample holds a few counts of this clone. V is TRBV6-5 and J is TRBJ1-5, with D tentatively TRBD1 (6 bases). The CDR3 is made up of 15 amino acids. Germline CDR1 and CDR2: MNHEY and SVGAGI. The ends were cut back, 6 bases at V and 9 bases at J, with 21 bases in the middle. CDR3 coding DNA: TGTGCCAGCAGCCTCGGGGGGCAGGGTACGTCGCCCCAGCATTTT. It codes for CASSLGGQGTSPQHF.